This T cell receptor beta chain was observed in a study of response to subunit inactivated influenza vaccine. This CDR3 region has 16 residues. CDR1 is SQVTM, CDR2 ANQGSEA, per germline. V was pared by 8 bases and J by 3 bases, with 25 bases between. Findings of the study overall: The authors suggested that every seasonal influenza vaccination recruits few new T cells.

With regard to this clonotype: Its specificity is not known.

TCRdb recomputed calls from the RT-PCR reads with MiXCR, one row per CDR3 protein. The sample has about 800,000 distinct CDR3 sequences, approximately 21% seen once. V usage is TRBV29-1 and J usage is TRBJ2-5; D possibly corresponds to TRBD2 (7 bases). Material: PBMCs from blood, obtained less than 6 days after vaccination. The source of this sequence is a man in his forties or fifties who received an inactivated influenza vaccine. In DNA, the CDR3 is TGCAGCTCCCTCACAGTTCGGGGGGCACAGGAAGAGACCCAGTACTTC. Its translation is CSSLTVRGAQEETQYF.